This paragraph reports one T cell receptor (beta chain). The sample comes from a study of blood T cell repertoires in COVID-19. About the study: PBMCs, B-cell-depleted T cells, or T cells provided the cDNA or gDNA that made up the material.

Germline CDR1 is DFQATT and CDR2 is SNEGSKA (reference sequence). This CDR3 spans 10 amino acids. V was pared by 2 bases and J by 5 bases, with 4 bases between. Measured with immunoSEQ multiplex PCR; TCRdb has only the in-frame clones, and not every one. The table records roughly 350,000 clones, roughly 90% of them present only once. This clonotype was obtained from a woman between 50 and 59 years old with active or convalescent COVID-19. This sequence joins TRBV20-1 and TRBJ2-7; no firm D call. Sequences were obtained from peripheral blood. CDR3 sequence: CSARSNEQYF. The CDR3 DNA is TGCAGTGCTAGATCCAACGAGCAGTACTTC.